A selection of T cell receptor beta chains follows, all from one sample in a study of CD8 T cells in ankylosing spondylitis. TCRdb re-derived calls from the 5' RACE reads in MiXCR, one entry per CDR3 protein. The table lists just over 350,000 distinct CDR3 sequences, 20% to 25% of them singletons. Sequenced: blood, either unsorted or a sorted T cell fraction (not recorded which). Source of these receptors: a male donor with ankylosing spondylitis or in good health (not recorded which). The CDR3 runs from the conserved cysteine through the conserved F or W. D genes are given only for firm matches. For some rows the clone size is stated as once, few or many, or as a class when expanded; others skip it.

abundance,j_gene,d_gene,v_gene,CDR3aa,CDR3nt
few,TRBJ2-2,NA,TRBV29-1,CSVVTPDSSNTGELFF,TGCAGCGTTGTAACCCCGGACAGCTCGAACACCGGGGAGCTGTTTTTT
NA,TRBJ2-7,TRBD2,TRBV7-9,CASSLPSGGPPYEQYF,TGTGCCAGCAGCTTACCTAGCGGGGGGCCACCCTACGAGCAGTACTTC
NA,TRBJ2-7,TRBD1,TRBV29-1,CSVEVETGADEQYF,TGCAGCGTTGAAGTTGAGACAGGGGCCGACGAGCAGTACTTC
NA,TRBJ2-7,TRBD2,TRBV20-1,CSARDFVGGDTYEQYF,TGCAGTGCTAGAGATTTTGTCGGGGGGGACACCTACGAGCAGTACTTC
few,TRBJ2-7,TRBD1,TRBV7-9,CASSLTGQEYEQYF,TGTGCCAGCAGCTTAACGGGACAGGAATACGAGCAGTACTTC
few,TRBJ1-2,NA,TRBV20-1,CSCAGALGYTF,TGCAGTTGCGCGGGGGCGCTTGGCTACACCTTC
few,TRBJ2-3,TRBD1,TRBV2,CASRGHLDRANPGDTQYF,TGTGCCAGCAGGGGGCACCTCGACAGGGCCAACCCCGGAGATACGCAGTATTTT
NA,TRBJ2-5,NA,TRBV20-1,CSAPQRFLAPETQYF,TGCAGTGCCCCGCAGCGGTTCCTAGCCCCAGAGACCCAGTACTTC
NA,TRBJ2-1,NA,TRBV29-1,CTGTSANYNEQFF,TGCACCGGGACGTCAGCGAACTACAATGAGCAGTTCTTC
few,TRBJ2-3,NA,TRBV27,CASSSIPGADTQYF,TGTGCCAGCAGTTCTATACCAGGAGCAGATACGCAGTATTTT
NA,TRBJ2-4,NA,TRBV12-3/TRBV12-4,CASTRGVGSKNIQYF,TGTGCCAGCACCCGGGGTGTTGGTTCCAAAAACATTCAGTACTTC
few,TRBJ1-2,NA,TRBV27,CASSFGGHQGYTF,TGTGCCAGCAGTTTCGGGGGGCATCAGGGCTACACCTTC
many,TRBJ2-2,NA,TRBV19,CASTRGTENTGELFF,TGTGCCAGCACGAGAGGGACGGAGAACACCGGGGAGCTGTTTTTT
NA,TRBJ2-1,NA,TRBV30,CAWTLPGTARNEQFF,TGTGCCTGGACCCTCCCGGGGACTGCCCGTAATGAGCAGTTCTTC
NA,TRBJ2-6,NA,TRBV6-5,CASSYVLVQGRSGANVLTF,TGTGCCAGCAGTTACGTATTGGTACAGGGAAGGTCTGGGGCCAACGTCCTGACTTTC
few,TRBJ2-5,NA,TRBV27,CASSSLPGRRTQETQYF,TGTGCCAGCAGTTCGTTACCTGGGCGGCGCACCCAAGAGACCCAGTACTTC
few,TRBJ2-7,NA,TRBV12-3/TRBV12-4,CASSPGTPYEQYF,TGTGCCAGCAGCCCCGGGACGCCCTACGAGCAGTACTTC
NA,TRBJ2-7,TRBD1,TRBV5-5,CASSLEGGWVYEQYF,TGTGCCAGCAGCTTGGAAGGGGGCTGGGTCTACGAGCAGTACTTC
NA,TRBJ2-1,TRBD2,TRBV29-1,CSVESLAGGHYNEQFF,TGCAGCGTTGAATCCCTAGCGGGGGGGCACTACAATGAGCAGTTCTTC
NA,TRBJ2-7,TRBD2,TRBV6-2/TRBV6-3,CASSYPGEVAAGGGFYEQYF,TGTGCCAGCAGTTACCCCGGGGAAGTTGCAGCGGGGGGGGGATTCTACGAGCAGTACTTC
NA,TRBJ2-3,TRBD2,TRBV7-9,CASSGPGLAGRVDTQYF,TGTGCCAGCAGCGGACCGGGACTAGCGGGTCGGGTGGATACGCAGTATTTT
NA,TRBJ2-3,TRBD2,TRBV2,CACSPRTSGGAGADTQYF,TGTGCCTGCAGTCCCCGGACTAGCGGGGGGGCAGGAGCAGATACGCAGTATTTT
NA,TRBJ2-1,NA,TRBV28,CASSLSHLLQSLYYNEQFF,TGTGCCAGCAGTTTATCCCACCTCCTCCAGTCCCTCTACTACAATGAGCAGTTCTTC
NA,TRBJ2-3,TRBD2,TRBV9,CASRPSGGGTDTQYF,TGTGCCAGCAGACCTAGCGGGGGGGGCACAGATACGCAGTATTTT
few,TRBJ2-1,NA,TRBV11-2,CASSLDGGLNEQFF,TGTGCCAGCAGCTTAGACGGGGGACTTAATGAGCAGTTCTTC
few,TRBJ2-1,NA,TRBV14,CASSGRLRPPDYNEQFF,TGTGCCAGCAGCGGCAGGCTCAGGCCTCCCGACTACAATGAGCAGTTCTTC
NA,TRBJ2-3,NA,TRBV11-1,CASSSDKGQVTSTDTQYF,TGTGCCAGCAGCTCCGACAAAGGGCAAGTAACTAGCACAGATACGCAGTATTTT
NA,TRBJ2-3,NA,TRBV6-2/TRBV6-3,CASSYRFTDTQYF,TGTGCCAGCAGTTACCGGTTCACAGATACGCAGTATTTT
few,TRBJ2-1,NA,TRBV7-9,CASSFGPGENEQFF,TGTGCCAGCAGCTTTGGGCCAGGGGAGAATGAGCAGTTCTTC
many,TRBJ2-1,TRBD2,TRBV24-1,CATSKGTSSYNEQFF,TGTGCCACCAGCAAGGGGACTAGCTCCTACAATGAGCAGTTCTTC
many,TRBJ2-3,NA,TRBV12-3/TRBV12-4,CASTTGLTDTQYF,TGTGCCAGCACCACGGGCCTGACAGATACGCAGTATTTT
few,TRBJ1-6,NA,TRBV27,CASSLRNSPLHF,TGTGCCAGCAGTTTGCGCAATTCACCCCTCCACTTT
NA,TRBJ2-7,TRBD1,TRBV2,CASSSGTGVPYEQYF,TGTGCCAGCAGTTCCGGGACAGGGGTCCCGTACGAGCAGTACTTC
few,TRBJ2-5,TRBD1,TRBV20-1,CSASRSDRDQETQYF,TGCAGTGCTTCGAGATCGGACAGGGACCAAGAGACCCAGTACTTC
few,TRBJ2-1,TRBD1,TRBV7-8,CASSLGGQGAIFPEQFF,TGTGCCAGCAGCTTGGGGGGACAGGGGGCAATATTCCCTGAGCAGTTCTTC
few,TRBJ2-7,TRBD1,TRBV29-1,CSASGTGATYEQYF,TGCAGCGCCTCCGGAACAGGGGCTACCTACGAGCAGTACTTC
NA,TRBJ2-3,NA,TRBV15,CATSRGLGGAFPYF,TGTGCCACCAGCAGAGGGTTAGGAGGGGCATTCCCGTATTTT
NA,TRBJ2-1,TRBD2,TRBV4-1,CASSQAPGLAEGEQFF,TGCGCCAGCAGCCAAGCCCCCGGACTAGCGGAAGGTGAGCAGTTCTTC
few,TRBJ2-3,NA,TRBV12-3/TRBV12-4,CASSPFLGADTQYF,TGTGCCAGCAGCCCTTTTCTAGGGGCAGATACGCAGTATTTT
few,TRBJ2-1,NA,TRBV29-1,CSVEDRRYRNEQFF,TGCAGCGTTGAAGATCGACGGTACCGCAATGAGCAGTTCTTC